This T cell receptor (beta chain) was documented in a study of cytomegalovirus exposure and HLA in healthy donors. PCR involved 60 Vbeta and 13 Jbeta primers. Method: immunoSEQ multiplex PCR; TCRdb's copy keeps in-frame clones and lacks some. The sample lists approximately 200,000 clones; roughly 83% were seen once. CDR3 length equals 16 residues. Germline-derived CDR1 and CDR2 are SGHRS and YFSETQ. Germline trimming cut 4 bases from V and 7 bases from J; bases unmatched to any gene: 11. This TCR was recovered from a boy aged 5-17 years in good health and CMV-seronegative. The sample was PBMCs. The chain carries TRBV5-1 and TRBJ2-2; 9 positions match TRBD1. CDR3 in amino acids: CASSLPAGTGFGELFF. CDR3 nucleotide sequence: TGCGCCAGCAGCCTCCCGGCCGGGACAGGGTTCGGGGAGCTGTTTTTT.